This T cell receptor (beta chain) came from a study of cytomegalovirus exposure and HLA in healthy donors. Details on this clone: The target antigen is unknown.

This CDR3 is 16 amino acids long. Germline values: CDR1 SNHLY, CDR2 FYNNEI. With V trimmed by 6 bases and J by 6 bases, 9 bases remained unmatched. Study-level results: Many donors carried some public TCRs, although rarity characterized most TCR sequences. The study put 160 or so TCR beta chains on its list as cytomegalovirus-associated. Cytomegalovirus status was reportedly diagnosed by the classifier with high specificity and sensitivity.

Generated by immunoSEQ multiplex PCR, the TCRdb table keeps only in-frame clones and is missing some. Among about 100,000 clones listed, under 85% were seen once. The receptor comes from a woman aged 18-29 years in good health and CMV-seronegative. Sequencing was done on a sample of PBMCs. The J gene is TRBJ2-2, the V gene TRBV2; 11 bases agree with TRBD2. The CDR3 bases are TGTGCCAGCAGGGCTTATAGCGGGGGGGCTTCCGGGGAGCTGTTTTTT. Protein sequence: CASRAYSGGASGELFF.